The table lists the clone carrying this T cell receptor (beta chain) with many counts. No antigen is known for it. This sample stems from a study of T-cell memory formation after mild COVID-19. As for the study in general: Across donors, TCR clusters were largely donor specific. Overall study findings and caveats: Largely, contracting CD4+ clones fell within CM and EM, and contracting CD8+ clones within EMRA. While clones contracting from day 15 to 85 were balanced between CD4 and CD8, later expanders leaned CD4+.

CDR3 length: 14 amino acids. The ends were cut back, 4 bases at V and 6 bases at J, with 14 bases in the middle. Germline V CDR1 and CDR2: SGHKS, YYEKEE (reference sequence). TCRdb ran MiXCR on the 5' RACE reads and lists one entry per CDR3 protein. The repertoire has 550,000 to 700,000 distinct CDR3 sequences, around 17% of them found once; the top ten carry about 12%. The sequenced sample was PBMCs or a T cell subset sorted from them (not recorded which). V and J are TRBV5-5 and TRBJ2-1, with unresolved D. The TCR originated in an adult woman who had mild COVID-19 (a few samples of this study predate the infection). Cell type and time point are not known. DNA for the CDR3: TGTGCCAGCAGCCCCGCGTCGGTAACCAATGAGCAGTTCTTC. Its protein is CASSPASVTNEQFF.